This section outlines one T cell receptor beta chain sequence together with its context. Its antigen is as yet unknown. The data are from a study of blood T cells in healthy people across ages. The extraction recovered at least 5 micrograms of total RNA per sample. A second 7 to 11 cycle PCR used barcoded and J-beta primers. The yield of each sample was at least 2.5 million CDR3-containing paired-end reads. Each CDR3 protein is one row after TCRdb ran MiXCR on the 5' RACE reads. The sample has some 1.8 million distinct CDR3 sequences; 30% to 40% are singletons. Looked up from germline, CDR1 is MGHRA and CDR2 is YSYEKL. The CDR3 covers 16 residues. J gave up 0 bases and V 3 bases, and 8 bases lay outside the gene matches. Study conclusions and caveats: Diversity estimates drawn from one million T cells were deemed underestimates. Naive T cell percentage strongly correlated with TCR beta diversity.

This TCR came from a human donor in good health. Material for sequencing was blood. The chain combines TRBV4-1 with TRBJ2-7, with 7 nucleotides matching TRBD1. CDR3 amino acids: CASSQVGTVRSYEQYF. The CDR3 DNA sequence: TGCGCCAGCAGCCAGGTCGGGACAGTTCGCTCCTACGAGCAGTACTTC.